Listed here are 28 T cell receptor beta chains from one sample, sequenced in a study of cytomegalovirus exposure and HLA in healthy donors. PCR was performed using 60 Vbeta and 13 Jbeta primers. The assay was immunoSEQ multiplex PCR, and TCRdb's table has in-frame clones only and misses some. The top ten clones hold over 6.5% of a sample with about 150,000 clones, 75% of them seen once. The sequenced material came from PBMCs. The receptors originated from a man under 40 in good health and CMV-seronegative.

The genes are TRBV18 and TRBJ1-4, with a possible D match to TRBD1 (6 bases). The V gene's germline CDR1 is KGHSH and CDR2 LQKENI. V lost 3 bases, J lost 4 bases, and 9 bases lay in between. The CDR3 sequence is 14 residues long. This CDR3 reads CASSPGRGNEKLFF. The CDR3 DNA reads as TGTGCCAGCTCACCGGGCAGGGGTAATGAAAAACTGTTTTTT.

The chain combines TRBV11-3 with TRBJ2-3, with 9 bases lining up with TRBD2. CDR1 and CDR2 (germline): SGHNT, YENEEA. The V gene end was trimmed by 1 base and the J gene end by 0 bases; junction bases not matched to a gene: 2. This CDR3 has 16 amino acids. The CDR3 DNA follows: TGTGCCAGCAGCTTAGGCGGGGGGGTCAGCACAGATACGCAGTATTTT. Amino acids: CASSLGGGVSTDTQYF.

The V gene is TRBV5-1, the J gene TRBJ1-2; D not certain. The germline V gene has CDR1 SGHRS and CDR2 YFSETQ. V was pared by 0 bases and J by 11 bases, with 17 bases between. The CDR3 sequence is 14 residues long. The CDR3 bases are TGCGCCAGCAGCTTGGATTTGTCAGTGGCGGGTTACACCTTC. As protein: CASSLDLSVAGYTF. The full variable domain, its missing parts supplied by reference TRBV5-1 and TRBJ1-2, is KAGVTQTPRYLIKTRGQQVTLSCSPISGHRSVSWYQQTPGQGLQFLFEYFSETQRNKGNFPGRFSGRQFSNSRSEMNVSTLELGDSALYLCASSLDLSVAGYTFGSGTRLTVV.

This rearrangement joins TRBV28 to TRBJ1-4; D may be TRBD1 (6 bases). Per germline, CDR1 MDHEN and CDR2 SYDVKM. Trimming removed 4 bases from V and 0 bases from J, with 6 bases in between. This CDR3 has 14 amino acids. CDR3 residues: CASSYRATNEKLFF. CDR3 coding DNA: TGTGCCAGCAGTTACAGGGCAACTAATGAAAAACTGTTTTTT.

The J gene is TRBJ2-2, the V gene TRBV2, with D perhaps TRBD1 (5 bases). The V gene lost 6 bases and the J gene lost 0 bases, with 11 bases spanning the gap. The V gene's germline CDR1 is SNHLY and CDR2 FYNNEI. The CDR3 runs 15 residues. The CDR3 spells CASSRQTPNTGELFF. The CDR3, as DNA: TGTGCCAGCAGCCGACAGACCCCGAACACCGGGGAGCTGTTTTTT. Combining the CDR3 with reference TRBV2 and TRBJ2-2 gives the whole variable domain EPEVTQTPSHQVTQMGQEVILRCVPISNHLYFYWYRQILGQKVEFLVSFYNNEISEKSEIFDDQFSVERPDGSNFTLKIRSTKLEDSAMYFCASSRQTPNTGELFFGEGSRLTVL.

V gene TRBV5-1 combines with J gene TRBJ1-1; D remains unclear. Per germline, CDR1 SGHRS and CDR2 YFSETQ. The CDR3 covers 14 residues. V lost 4 bases and J 0 bases, leaving 10 bases between the germline ends. CDR3: CASSSGSMNTEAFF. The CDR3 nucleotides read TGCGCCAGCAGCAGCGGGTCCATGAACACTGAAGCTTTCTTT.

This sequence joins TRBV9 and TRBJ2-3; 7 bases agree with TRBD2. With 1 base clipped from V and 5 bases from J, the junction kept 7 bases outside the gene matches. Germline V gene lookup returns CDR1 SGDLS and CDR2 YYNGEE. CDR3 size: 15 residues. CDR3 sequence (DNA): TGTGCCAGCAGCGTATGGCGGGAGTCCGAAGATACGCAGTATTTT. It codes for CASSVWRESEDTQYF.

CDR3 nucleotides: TGTGCCAGCAGTCCTCGGGACAGTCAAAACATTCAGTACTTC. It specifies CASSPRDSQNIQYF. The chain is built from TRBV27 and TRBJ2-4; 7 bases line up with TRBD1. The germline V gene has CDR1 MNHEY and CDR2 SMNVEV (reference sequence). J lost 5 bases, V lost 5 bases, and 6 bases had no gene match. CDR3 size: 14 residues.

The V and J genes are TRBV9 and TRBJ2-1, with 7 positions matching TRBD2. The CDR3 covers 15 residues. Germline values: CDR1 SGDLS, CDR2 YYNGEE. Unmatched junction bases numbered 4, after V lost 0 bases and J lost 4 bases. Here the CDR3 reads CASSVAYGGYNEQFF. In DNA form, the CDR3 reads TGTGCCAGCAGCGTAGCTTACGGGGGGTACAATGAGCAGTTCTTC. Variable domain in full (rest from reference TRBV9 and TRBJ2-1): DSGVTQTPKHLITATGQRVTLRCSPRSGDLSVYWYQQSLDQGLQFLIQYYNGEERAKGNILERFSAQQFPDLHSELNLSSLELGDSALYFCASSVAYGGYNEQFFGPGTRLTVL.

This clone was seen more than once but under ten times. The junction shows a germline mismatch at one end, possibly a read error. The rearrangement links TRBV28 to TRBJ2-6; 11 bases map to TRBD2. The CDR3 spans 20 residues. Germline V gives CDR1 MDHEN, CDR2 SYDVKM. The CDR3 DNA sequence: TGTGCCAGCAGTTTAGGCCTAGCGGGGGGCCTAAGCTCTGGGGCCAACGGCCTGACTTTC. Translating it yields CASSLGLAGGLSSGANGLTF.

The rearrangement links TRBV18 to TRBJ2-3; D may be TRBD1 (5 bases). Germline CDR1 KGHSH, CDR2 LQKENI. This CDR3 is built from 13 residues. V lost 6 bases to trimming and J lost 2 bases, with 9 bases between them. The CDR3 DNA follows: TGTGCCAGCTCCAGGGTCCACACAGATACGCAGTATTTT. Protein sequence: CASSRVHTDTQYF.

The chain has TRBV27 and TRBJ2-7; D call uncertain. CDR3 length: 10 amino acids. Per the germline V gene, CDR1 is MNHEY and CDR2 is SMNVEV (reference sequence). V was pared by 8 bases and J by 6 bases, with 8 bases between. Here the CDR3 reads CASGASEQYF. CDR3 DNA sequence: TGTGCCAGCGGTGCTAGCGAGCAGTACTTC.

The chain carries TRBV7-9 and TRBJ2-5; 7 bases map to TRBD1. With V trimmed by 1 base and J by 2 bases, 10 bases remained unmatched. This CDR3 contains 17 residues. Germline V gene data show CDR1 as SEHNR and CDR2 as FQNEAQ (reference sequence). CDR3: CASSLGYAGTEQETQYF. The CDR3 DNA follows: TGTGCCAGCAGCTTAGGTTACGCCGGGACAGAACAAGAGACCCAGTACTTC.

The chain uses TRBV19 and TRBJ2-1; 7 nucleotides line up with TRBD2. The CDR3 consists of 17 residues. Germline trimming cut 5 bases from V and 4 bases from J; bases unmatched to any gene: 14. In germline, CDR1 is LNHDA, CDR2 SQIVND (reference sequence). The CDR3 DNA follows: TGTGCCAGTAGTCCCGGGGGGTTGGGGTACGTATACAATGAGCAGTTCTTC. Protein sequence: CASSPGGLGYVYNEQFF.

The chain uses TRBV5-1 and TRBJ2-7; 10 nucleotides align to TRBD2. The J segment lost 0 bases and the V segment lost 0 bases, leaving 9 bases of the junction unmatched. This CDR3 contains 18 residues. In germline, CDR1 is SGHRS, CDR2 YFSETQ. In nucleotides, the CDR3 is TGCGCCAGCAGCTTGGTTCTAGCGGGAGCCCCAAGCTCCTACGAGCAGTACTTC. This gives the protein CASSLVLAGAPSSYEQYF.

The chain joins TRBV27 to TRBJ1-3, with TRBD1 matching over 7 bases. Losses at the gene ends were 5 bases for V and 4 bases for J; bases not matched to a gene: 11. CDR1 and CDR2 (germline): MNHEY, SMNVEV (reference sequence). The CDR3 runs to 16 residues. The CDR3 bases are TGTGCCAGCAGTCTGATGGCAGGGGGGATAGGAAACACCATATATTTT. It codes for CASSLMAGGIGNTIYF.

This sequence joins TRBV30 and TRBJ1-1; a weak D match, TRBD1 (5 bases). The germline gives CDR1 GTSNPN, CDR2 SVGIG (reference sequence). The CDR3 extends over 13 amino acids. V lost 2 bases to trimming and J lost 1 base, with 8 bases between them. CDR3 nucleotide sequence: TGTGCCTGGAGTCCTGACAGGAACACTGAAGCTTTCTTT. It is translated as CAWSPDRNTEAFF.

The V and J genes are TRBV19 and TRBJ1-2, with 7 nucleotides matching TRBD1. Germline V gives CDR1 LNHDA, CDR2 SQIVND (reference sequence). The CDR3 consists of 15 residues. Trimming took 8 bases from V and 4 from J; bases not matched to a gene: 13. The chain's CDR3 is CASRDRGGSSYGYTF. Written as DNA, the CDR3 is TGTGCCAGTCGGGATAGAGGGGGCTCCTCCTATGGCTACACCTTC.

This clone has a handful of counts. This chain connects TRBV7-3 to TRBJ1-2, with 8 bases matching TRBD1. The trim removed 3 bases at V and 4 bases at J, leaving 4 bases unmatched. CDR1 and CDR2 (germline): SGHTA, FQGTGA. The CDR3 spans 14 residues. CDR3 sequence (DNA): TGTGCCAGCAGCTTGACAGGGGATAGCTATGGCTACACCTTC. Amino acid sequence: CASSLTGDSYGYTF.

This clone was recorded a few times. V usage is TRBV19 and J usage is TRBJ1-5; tentatively, D is TRBD1 (5 bases). Trimming removed 4 bases at V and 3 bases at J, with 10 bases between. The CDR3 totals 14 residues. The germline V gene has CDR1 LNHDA and CDR2 SQIVND (reference sequence). The CDR3 protein is CASSTSRVNQPQHF. The CDR3 DNA reads as TGTGCCAGTAGTACCTCCAGGGTCAATCAGCCCCAGCATTTT.

This chain links TRBV13 with TRBJ2-3; 10 nucleotides agree with TRBD2. The junction had 17 bases not matched to a gene; V was cut back by 5 bases and J by 6 bases. CDR3 length: 18 residues. CDR1 and CDR2 (germline): PRHDT, FYEKMQ (reference sequence). This CDR3 reads CASSPTPPRAGGPDTQYF. The DNA of the CDR3 is TGTGCCAGCAGCCCAACCCCCCCCCGAGCGGGGGGGCCTGATACGCAGTATTTT.

This chain joins TRBV6-5 and TRBJ1-2; tentative D call: TRBD1 (6 bases). V dropped 5 bases and J dropped 7 bases, with 20 bases sitting between them. The CDR3 covers 15 residues. Germline CDR1 reads MNHEY; CDR2 reads SVGAGI. CDR3 nucleotides: TGTGCCAGCAGTCTTGGCGGGGGCGTCAGCGGTGGCTACACCTTC. Its translation is CASSLGGGVSGGYTF.

This clone was seen only once. This chain uses TRBV6-1 with TRBJ1-2, with 9 positions matching TRBD1. Per the germline V gene, CDR1 is MNHNS and CDR2 is SASEGT. V shed 7 bases and J 4 bases; nucleotides not matched to a gene: 10. The CDR3 is made up of 15 amino acids. The CDR3 loop is CASIRGGTGIYGYTF. The CDR3 DNA reads TGTGCCAGCATTCGAGGGGGGACAGGGATCTATGGCTACACCTTC.

In this sample, this clone turned up a few times. This chain links TRBV6-4 with TRBJ2-3; 11 nucleotides align to TRBD2. Germline CDR1 MRHNA, CDR2 SNTAGT. With V trimmed by 2 bases and J by 3 bases, 7 bases remained unmatched. The length of the CDR3 is 17 residues. The CDR3 DNA follows: TGTGCCAGCAGTGACAGCGCTAGCGGGGGGACAACAGATACGCAGTATTTT. Protein sequence: CASSDSASGGTTDTQYF.

Written as DNA, the CDR3 is TGCGCCAGCAGCTTGGAGACAGGGATTTACGAGCAGTACTTC. Its translation is CASSLETGIYEQYF. The chain couples TRBV5-1 to TRBJ2-7; 7 bases line up with TRBD1. CDR3 size: 14 residues. The germline gives CDR1 SGHRS, CDR2 YFSETQ. J lost 4 bases, V lost 0 bases, and 4 bases had no gene match.

This chain joins TRBV5-6 and TRBJ1-4; 8 nucleotides line up with TRBD1. This CDR3 has 16 residues. Germline loops: CDR1 SGHDT, CDR2 YYEEEE. Trimming removed 2 bases from V and 4 bases from J; junction bases left unmatched: 7. CDR3 sequence: CASSLLPGQVNEKLFF. In DNA form, the CDR3 reads TGTGCCAGCAGCTTACTACCGGGACAGGTTAATGAAAAACTGTTTTTT.

This clone came up once. The CDR3 here is CATSRDVRGGSPLHF. For the CDR3, the DNA is TGTGCCACCAGCAGAGATGTTAGGGGAGGATCACCCCTCCACTTT. The chain joins TRBV15 to TRBJ1-6, with D possibly TRBD1 on 5 matching bases. Trimming stripped 0 bases from V and 10 bases from J, with 13 bases between. The CDR3 has 15 residues. Germline CDR1 reads LNHNV; CDR2 reads YYDKDF (reference sequence).

CDR3 sequence: CASSGQGTYPTNEKLFF. The DNA of the CDR3 is TGTGCCAGCTCAGGACAGGGAACCTACCCAACTAATGAAAAACTGTTTTTT. This chain connects TRBV18 to TRBJ1-4; 8 nucleotides agree with TRBD1. Germline lookup yields CDR1 KGHSH and CDR2 LQKENI. The ends lost 5 bases at V and 0 bases at J; junction bases unmatched: 8. This CDR3 contains 17 residues.